The rows below give T cell receptor beta chains drawn from one sample of a study of shared clonotypes between healthy human individuals. The assay was immunoSEQ multiplex PCR, and TCRdb's table has in-frame clones only and misses some. The sample contains more than 2,000,000 clones, 80% to 95% of which appear only once. Sequencing used naive CD4+ T cells from PBMCs. All receptors come from a man aged 18 to 29 in good health. Some clones in this sample may be carry-over from other donors' samples. Each CDR3 is given with its conserved first and last residue. A D gene is named only where the DNA matches it firmly. Size is omitted from some rows. Given values are once, few, many or a class for expanded clones.

CDR3 protein: CASSPQGAGGYTF
CDR3 DNA: TGTGCCAGCTCGCCTCAGGGGGCTGGGGGCTACACCTTC
V gene: TRBV18
clone size: .
D gene: TRBD1
J gene: TRBJ1-2

CDR3 protein: CASSLDQHGELFF
CDR3 DNA: TGTGCCAGCAGCTTAGACCAGCACGGGGAGCTGTTTTTT
V gene: TRBV7-2
clone size: .
D gene: .
J gene: TRBJ2-2

CDR3 protein: CASSYAGTGPNEKLFF
CDR3 DNA: TGTGCCAGCAGTTACGCCGGGACAGGGCCTAATGAAAAACTGTTTTTT
V gene: TRBV6-8
clone size: .
D gene: TRBD1
J gene: TRBJ1-4

CDR3 protein: CASSHTGMDRGSNQPQHF
CDR3 DNA: TGTGCCAGCTCGCACACGGGGATGGACAGGGGTAGCAATCAGCCCCAGCATTTT
V gene: TRBV18
clone size: .
D gene: TRBD1
J gene: TRBJ1-5

CDR3 protein: CAWSIGNYGYTF
CDR3 DNA: TGTGCCTGGAGTATAGGGAACTATGGCTACACCTTC
V gene: TRBV30
clone size: .
D gene: .
J gene: TRBJ1-2

CDR3 protein: CASHQEGGGTEAFF
CDR3 DNA: TGTGCCAGCCACCAGGAGGGAGGAGGCACTGAAGCTTTCTTT
V gene: TRBV6-6
clone size: .
D gene: .
J gene: TRBJ1-1

CDR3 protein: CASSPTPGQPSSGANVLTF
CDR3 DNA: TGTGCCAGCAGCCCCACCCCGGGACAGCCCTCCTCTGGGGCCAACGTCCTGACTTTC
V gene: TRBV5-5
clone size: .
D gene: TRBD1
J gene: TRBJ2-6

CDR3 protein: CASSLSGSGANVLTF
CDR3 DNA: TGTGCCAGCAGCTTAAGTGGCTCTGGGGCCAACGTCCTGACTTTC
V gene: TRBV7-3
clone size: .
D gene: .
J gene: TRBJ2-6

CDR3 protein: CAGLAGGGYEQYF
CDR3 DNA: TGTGCCGGACTGGCGGGGGGAGGCTACGAGCAGTACTTC
V gene: TRBV30
clone size: .
D gene: TRBD2
J gene: TRBJ2-7

CDR3 protein: CASSADRGQYEQYF
CDR3 DNA: TGCGCCAGCAGCGCGGACAGGGGGCAGTACGAGCAGTACTTC
V gene: TRBV5-1
clone size: .
D gene: TRBD1
J gene: TRBJ2-7

CDR3 protein: CASRVDMAGANVLTF
CDR3 DNA: TGTGCCAGCAGAGTGGATATGGCGGGGGCCAACGTCCTGACTTTC
V gene: TRBV28
clone size: .
D gene: .
J gene: TRBJ2-6

CDR3 protein: CASSDGRLLTDTQYF
CDR3 DNA: TGTGCCAGCAGTGACGGGAGACTCCTCACAGATACGCAGTATTTT
V gene: TRBV6-1
clone size: once
D gene: .
J gene: TRBJ2-3

CDR3 protein: CASSLEVWEQFF
CDR3 DNA: TGTGCCAGCAGCTTAGAGGTTTGGGAGCAGTTCTTC
V gene: TRBV7-9
clone size: .
D gene: .
J gene: TRBJ2-1

CDR3 protein: CASSSGNTIYF
CDR3 DNA: TGTGCCAGCAGTTCCGGTAACACCATATATTTT
V gene: TRBV28
clone size: .
D gene: .
J gene: TRBJ1-3

CDR3 protein: CASSENRGQKNIQYF
CDR3 DNA: TGTGCCAGCAGTGAAAATCGGGGACAAAAAAACATTCAGTACTTC
V gene: TRBV25-1
clone size: .
D gene: .
J gene: TRBJ2-4

CDR3 protein: CASSLTGGSFTEAFF
CDR3 DNA: TGTGCCAGCAGCTTGACAGGGGGTAGTTTCACTGAAGCTTTCTTT
V gene: TRBV5-4
clone size: .
D gene: TRBD1
J gene: TRBJ1-1

CDR3 protein: CASSVGSEDTQYF
CDR3 DNA: TGTGCCAGCAGCGTAGGGTCCGAGGATACGCAGTATTTT
V gene: TRBV9
clone size: .
D gene: .
J gene: TRBJ2-3

CDR3 protein: CASRVQGNSNQPQHF
CDR3 DNA: TGTGCCAGCAGGGTCCAGGGGAATAGCAATCAGCCCCAGCATTTT
V gene: TRBV6-5
clone size: .
D gene: .
J gene: TRBJ1-5

CDR3 protein: CASSGSVPGPDTQYF
CDR3 DNA: TGCGCCAGCTCGGGGAGTGTCCCCGGTCCAGATACGCAGTATTTT
V gene: TRBV5-1
clone size: .
D gene: .
J gene: TRBJ2-3

CDR3 protein: CASSPTGPSTGELFF
CDR3 DNA: TGTGCCAGCAGCCCTACAGGGCCGAGCACCGGGGAGCTGTTTTTT
V gene: TRBV7-2
clone size: .
D gene: .
J gene: TRBJ2-2

CDR3 protein: CASSSTPVSSYNEQFF
CDR3 DNA: TGCGCCAGCAGCAGCACCCCAGTGAGCTCCTACAATGAGCAGTTCTTC
V gene: TRBV5-1
clone size: .
D gene: .
J gene: TRBJ2-1

CDR3 protein: CASSLGVATSTDTQYF
CDR3 DNA: TGTGCCAGCAGCCTAGGGGTAGCTACGAGCACAGATACGCAGTATTTT
V gene: TRBV7-9
clone size: .
D gene: .
J gene: TRBJ2-3

CDR3 protein: CASSLMSSGSSRGGTDTQYF
CDR3 DNA: TGTGCCAGCAGCTTGATGTCCAGTGGGAGTTCCCGGGGGGGCACAGATACGCAGTATTTT
V gene: TRBV7-6
clone size: .
D gene: TRBD2
J gene: TRBJ2-3

CDR3 protein: CASSFRQGAYEQYF
CDR3 DNA: TGCGCCAGCAGCTTTAGGCAGGGTGCCTACGAGCAGTACTTC
V gene: TRBV5-1
clone size: .
D gene: .
J gene: TRBJ2-7

CDR3 protein: CASSPPDKGPYGYTF
CDR3 DNA: TGTGCCAGCTCACCACCGGATAAGGGGCCCTATGGCTACACCTTC
V gene: TRBV18
clone size: .
D gene: .
J gene: TRBJ1-2

CDR3 protein: CASSSTPPASGSSYEQYF
CDR3 DNA: TGTGCCAGCAGTTCAACCCCCCCGGCTAGCGGGAGCTCCTACGAGCAGTACTTC
V gene: TRBV27
clone size: .
D gene: TRBD2
J gene: TRBJ2-7

CDR3 protein: CASSPSPLAGAKNIQYF
CDR3 DNA: TGTGCCAGCTCACCGTCCCCACTAGCGGGTGCCAAAAACATTCAGTACTTC
V gene: TRBV18
clone size: once
D gene: TRBD2
J gene: TRBJ2-4

CDR3 protein: CASSLVAVSSYNEQFF
CDR3 DNA: TGCGCCAGCAGCTTGGTCGCGGTGAGCTCCTACAATGAGCAGTTCTTC
V gene: TRBV5-1
clone size: .
D gene: .
J gene: TRBJ2-1

CDR3 protein: CASGNGNEQFF
CDR3 DNA: TGTGCCAGCGGGAATGGCAATGAGCAGTTCTTC
V gene: TRBV7-2
clone size: once
D gene: .
J gene: TRBJ2-1

CDR3 protein: CASSQTSGSPYEQYF
CDR3 DNA: TGTGCCAGCAGTCAGACTAGCGGGAGCCCCTACGAGCAGTACTTC
V gene: TRBV6-5
clone size: .
D gene: TRBD2
J gene: TRBJ2-7

CDR3 protein: CASSLADQVISYEQYF
CDR3 DNA: TGCGCCAGCAGCTTGGCCGATCAGGTAATCTCCTACGAGCAGTACTTC
V gene: TRBV5-1
clone size: .
D gene: .
J gene: TRBJ2-7

CDR3 protein: CATSRDRQGAQPQHF
CDR3 DNA: TGTGCCACCAGCAGAGACCGACAGGGAGCTCAGCCCCAGCATTTT
V gene: TRBV15
clone size: .
D gene: TRBD1
J gene: TRBJ1-5

CDR3 protein: CATIAGGHEQFF
CDR3 DNA: TGTGCCACTATCGCAGGAGGGCATGAGCAGTTCTTC
V gene: TRBV25-1
clone size: .
D gene: .
J gene: TRBJ2-1

CDR3 protein: CASSLKGGEQFF
CDR3 DNA: TGTGCCAGCAGCTTAAAAGGGGGAGAGCAGTTCTTC
V gene: TRBV7-9
clone size: .
D gene: .
J gene: TRBJ2-1

CDR3 protein: CASSPGPNYGYTF
CDR3 DNA: TGTGCCAGCAGCCCCGGACCTAACTATGGCTACACCTTC
V gene: TRBV14
clone size: .
D gene: .
J gene: TRBJ1-2

CDR3 protein: CASSPLQGRGDTEAFF
CDR3 DNA: TGTGCCAGCAGTCCTCTACAGGGGCGAGGGGACACTGAAGCTTTCTTT
V gene: TRBV27
clone size: .
D gene: TRBD1
J gene: TRBJ1-1

CDR3 protein: CASSSTIGLGETQYF
CDR3 DNA: TGTGCCAGCTCATCAACGATTGGGTTGGGAGAGACCCAGTACTTC
V gene: TRBV18
clone size: once
D gene: .
J gene: TRBJ2-5

CDR3 protein: CAISESLAGGKDTQYF
CDR3 DNA: TGTGCCATCAGTGAGTCACTAGCGGGAGGGAAAGATACGCAGTATTTT
V gene: TRBV10-3
clone size: .
D gene: TRBD2
J gene: TRBJ2-3

CDR3 protein: CASSYSLTRVADEQFF
CDR3 DNA: TGTGCCAGCAGTTACTCGCTGACTAGGGTAGCCGATGAGCAGTTCTTC
V gene: TRBV6-5
clone size: .
D gene: .
J gene: TRBJ2-1